A selection of T cell receptor beta chains follows, all from one sample in a study of PD-1 blockade in mismatch repair-deficient tumors. Using immunoSEQ multiplex PCR, the repertoire was profiled, and TCRdb retains in-frame clones only, with some absent. The table lists roughly 50,000 clones, over 70% of them singletons. Sequenced here: peripheral blood, sampled approximately 18 weeks after starting pembrolizumab. The receptors shown here come from an adult with mismatch repair-deficient cancer. Each CDR3 is given with its conserved first and last residue. The D gene is left open where the match is weak. Size is omitted from some rows. Given values are once, few, many or a class for expanded clones.

-,TRBV2,-,TRBJ2-1,TGTGCCAGCAAAGACGGGAGGCAGTTCTTC,CASKDGRQFF
-,TRBV29-1,TRBD2,TRBJ2-7,TGCAGCGTTTGGGCGACTAGCGGGAGAGAAACTCCCTACGAGCAGTACTTC,CSVWATSGRETPYEQYF
-,TRBV5-6,TRBD1,TRBJ1-2,TGTGCCAGCAGCCCGACAGGGAACTATGGCTACACCTTC,CASSPTGNYGYTF
-,TRBV13,TRBD2,TRBJ2-1,TGTGCCAGCAGCCTATGGGGGACTAGCGGGAGGTATCATGAGCAGTTCTTC,CASSLWGTSGRYHEQFF
-,TRBV28,TRBD1,TRBJ1-1,TGTGCCAGCAGGTACTACAGGGGAAGCAGCACTGAAGCTTTCTTT,CASRYYRGSSTEAFF
-,TRBV7-9,TRBD2,TRBJ2-1,TGTGCCAGCAGCTTAGTGACTAGCTTCAATGAGCAGTTCTTC,CASSLVTSFNEQFF
-,TRBV27,-,TRBJ1-1,TGTGCAAGCAGTATGGGGGCAGGGGTTACTGAAGCTTTCTTT,CASSMGAGVTEAFF
-,TRBV5-1,-,TRBJ2-5,TGCGCCAGCAGCTTGGTTTCCGAAGAGACCCAGTACTTC,CASSLVSEETQYF
-,TRBV5-1,-,TRBJ2-3,TGCGCCAGCAGCTTGGGACTCAGAAGCACAGATACGCAGTATTTT,CASSLGLRSTDTQYF
-,TRBV4-1,TRBD1,TRBJ1-1,TGCGCCAGCAGCCAAGCCCTTGGGACAGGGACGTCTGAAGCTTTCTTT,CASSQALGTGTSEAFF
-,TRBV2,-,TRBJ2-7,TGTGCCAGTGCTCTCACCTACGAGCAGTACTTC,CASALTYEQYF
-,TRBV19,-,TRBJ2-5,TGTGCCAGTAGCCGAAAGGTCATTGAGGGGACCCAGTACTTC,CASSRKVIEGTQYF
-,TRBV27,TRBD1,TRBJ2-7,TGTGCCAGCAGTACCCGGACAGGGATATTTACCTACGAGCAGTACTTC,CASSTRTGIFTYEQYF
-,TRBV4-1,TRBD2,TRBJ2-1,TGCGCCAGCAGCCAACGGGGTAGCGGGATCGATGAGCAGTTCTTC,CASSQRGSGIDEQFF
-,TRBV10-3,-,TRBJ1-2,TGTGCCATCAGCCGGGACGCGGAATCCAATGGCTACACCTTC,CAISRDAESNGYTF
-,TRBV5-5,-,TRBJ1-2,TGTGCCAGCAGCTGGGAGGTTAACTATGGCTACACCTTC,CASSWEVNYGYTF
-,TRBV19,TRBD1,TRBJ2-1,TGTGCCACAACATGGGGACAGAAGCTTCACAATGAGCAGTTCTTC,CATTWGQKLHNEQFF
-,TRBV6-1,-,TRBJ2-5,TGTGCCAGCGGCCCTCGGCAAGAGACCCAGTACTTC,CASGPRQETQYF
-,TRBV2,-,TRBJ2-7,TGTGCCAGCTGTGGGGAACCCTACGAGCAGTACTTC,CASCGEPYEQYF
-,TRBV4-3,-,TRBJ1-3,TGCGCCAGCAGCCAAGATCGCATTTCTGGAAACACCATATATTTT,CASSQDRISGNTIYF
-,TRBV7-9,TRBD1,TRBJ2-1,TGTGCCAGCAGCTTAGACAGGGGTCAGGATGAGCAGTTCTTC,CASSLDRGQDEQFF
-,TRBV7-9,-,TRBJ1-2,TGTGCCAGCAGCTCCCCGGGGAACTATGGCTACACCTTC,CASSSPGNYGYTF
-,TRBV27,-,TRBJ1-2,TGTGCCAGCAGTGGATCGACGAGAGCAGCGCGACAGACCTATGGCTACACCTTC,CASSGSTRAARQTYGYTF
-,TRBV7-2,-,TRBJ2-7,TGTGCCAGCAGCCCCGGCTACGAGCAGTACTTC,CASSPGYEQYF
-,TRBV18,TRBD2,TRBJ2-5,TGTGCCAGCTCAGAGGCGGGGGTAGAGACCCAGTACTTC,CASSEAGVETQYF
-,TRBV11-2,-,TRBJ1-1,TGTGCCAGCACCATGGGGGGGCGAATGACTGAAGCTTTCTTT,CASTMGGRMTEAFF
-,TRBV10-2,-,TRBJ1-5,TGCGCCAGCAGTGACTTTCAGAATCAGCCCCAGCATTTT,CASSDFQNQPQHF
-,TRBV7-9,-,TRBJ1-1,TGTGCCAGCAGCTTAAAGAACACTGAAGCTTTCTTT,CASSLKNTEAFF
-,TRBV5-4,-,TRBJ2-5,TGTGCCAGCAGCTTGGCCGAACTGGCGGAGACCCAGTACTTC,CASSLAELAETQYF
-,TRBV27,-,TRBJ2-3,TGTGCCAGCAGTCCTAACCTACAGGGACCGGTTTTGGGGACAGATACGCAGTATTTT,CASSPNLQGPVLGTDTQYF
-,TRBV7-9,TRBD1,TRBJ1-1,TGTGCCAGCAGCCGGACAGGGGGCGAGAGGAACACTGAAGCTTTCTTT,CASSRTGGERNTEAFF
-,TRBV6-5,TRBD2,TRBJ2-7,TGTGCCAGCCATAGCGGGGGCTACGAGCAGTACTTC,CASHSGGYEQYF
once,TRBV9,TRBD2,TRBJ2-3,TGTGCCAGCAGCGTTAGCGGGAGTGGGAGCACAGATACGCAGTATTTT,CASSVSGSGSTDTQYF
-,TRBV2,TRBD1,TRBJ2-7,TGTGCCAGCAGTGATGGGGACAGGGGTCACGAGCAGTACTTC,CASSDGDRGHEQYF
-,TRBV5-4,TRBD2,TRBJ2-1,TGTGCCAGCAGCTTGGCGGCTAGCGGGAATAATGAGCAGTTCTTC,CASSLAASGNNEQFF
-,TRBV7-8,TRBD1,TRBJ1-2,TGTGCCAGCAGCCCCTCGACCGGGACAGGGTCTAACTATGGCTACACCTTC,CASSPSTGTGSNYGYTF